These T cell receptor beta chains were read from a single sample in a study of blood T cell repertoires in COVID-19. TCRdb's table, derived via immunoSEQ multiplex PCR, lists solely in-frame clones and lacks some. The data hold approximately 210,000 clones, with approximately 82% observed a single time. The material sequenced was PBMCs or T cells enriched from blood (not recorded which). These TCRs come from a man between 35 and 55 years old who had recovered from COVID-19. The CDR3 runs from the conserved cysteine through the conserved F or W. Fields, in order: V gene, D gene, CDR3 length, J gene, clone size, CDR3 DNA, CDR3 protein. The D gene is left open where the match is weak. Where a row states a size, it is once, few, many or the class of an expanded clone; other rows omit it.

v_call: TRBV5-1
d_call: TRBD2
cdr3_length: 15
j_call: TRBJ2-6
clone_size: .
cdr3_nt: TGCGCCAGCAGCCCGCGGGAGAGCGGGGCCAACGTCCTGACTTTC
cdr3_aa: CASSPRESGANVLTF

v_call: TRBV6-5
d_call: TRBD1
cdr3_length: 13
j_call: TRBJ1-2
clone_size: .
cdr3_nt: TGTGCCAGCAGTACAGGGGGCGCATATGGCTACACCTTC
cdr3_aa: CASSTGGAYGYTF

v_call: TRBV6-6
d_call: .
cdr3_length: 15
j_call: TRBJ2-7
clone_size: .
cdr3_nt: TGTGCCAGCAGTTACTCTTATAAGGGGAACTACGAGCAGTACTTC
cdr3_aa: CASSYSYKGNYEQYF

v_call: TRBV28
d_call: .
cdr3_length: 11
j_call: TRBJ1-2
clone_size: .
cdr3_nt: TGTGCCAGCAGTTCAAACACCGGCTACACCTTC
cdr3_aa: CASSSNTGYTF

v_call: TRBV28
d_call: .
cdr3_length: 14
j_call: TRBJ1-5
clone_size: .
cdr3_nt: TGTGCCAGCAGTTCGAAGGGTGGGAGCCAGCCCCAGCATTTT
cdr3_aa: CASSSKGGSQPQHF

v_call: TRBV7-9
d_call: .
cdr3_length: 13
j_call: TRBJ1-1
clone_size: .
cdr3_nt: TGTGCCAGCAGCATCGTCCCGAACACTGAAGCTTTCTTT
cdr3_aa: CASSIVPNTEAFF

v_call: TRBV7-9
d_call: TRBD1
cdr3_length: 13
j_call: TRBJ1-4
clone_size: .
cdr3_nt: TGTGCCAGCAGCAGAGGACAGGGGGAAAAACTGTTTTTT
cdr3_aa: CASSRGQGEKLFF

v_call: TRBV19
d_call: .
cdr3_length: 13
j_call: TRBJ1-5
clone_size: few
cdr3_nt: TGTGCCAGTACGGGGGATAGCAATCAGCCCCAGCATTTT
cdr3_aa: CASTGDSNQPQHF

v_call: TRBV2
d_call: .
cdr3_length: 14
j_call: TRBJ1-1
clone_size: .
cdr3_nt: TGTGCCAGCAGCCTTCTAACAGTAAACACTGAAGCTTTCTTT
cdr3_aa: CASSLLTVNTEAFF

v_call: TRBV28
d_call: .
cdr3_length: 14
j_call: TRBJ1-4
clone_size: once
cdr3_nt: TGTGCCGTCCGACACAGGGCGACTAATGAAAAACTGTTTTTT
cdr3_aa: CAVRHRATNEKLFF

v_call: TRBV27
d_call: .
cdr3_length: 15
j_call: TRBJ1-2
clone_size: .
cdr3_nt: TGTGCCAGCAGTCTCCTATCGGACAGAGTTTATGGCTACACCTTC
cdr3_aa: CASSLLSDRVYGYTF

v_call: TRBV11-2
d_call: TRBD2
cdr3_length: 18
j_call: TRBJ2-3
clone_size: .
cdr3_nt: TGTGCCAGCAGCTTACGAACCGGGACTAGCGGCCTCACAGATACGCAGTATTTT
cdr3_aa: CASSLRTGTSGLTDTQYF

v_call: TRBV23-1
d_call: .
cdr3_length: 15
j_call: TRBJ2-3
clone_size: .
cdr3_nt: TGCGCCAGCAGTCAAAAACTAGCCGGAACAGATACGCAGTATTTT
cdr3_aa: CASSQKLAGTDTQYF

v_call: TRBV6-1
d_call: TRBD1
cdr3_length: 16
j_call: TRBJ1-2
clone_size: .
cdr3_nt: TGTGCCAGCAGCGAACACATGGGACAGGGGAACTATGGCTACACCTTC
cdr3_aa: CASSEHMGQGNYGYTF

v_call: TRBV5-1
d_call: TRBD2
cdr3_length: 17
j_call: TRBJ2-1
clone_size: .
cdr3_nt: TGCGCCAGCAGGGAAGATCTAGCGGGATTGTCCTACAATGAGCAGTTCTTC
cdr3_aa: CASREDLAGLSYNEQFF

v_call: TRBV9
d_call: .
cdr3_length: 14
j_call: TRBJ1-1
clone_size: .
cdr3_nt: TGTGCCAGCAGCGTATCAGGACAGAACACTGAAGCTTTCTTT
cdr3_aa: CASSVSGQNTEAFF

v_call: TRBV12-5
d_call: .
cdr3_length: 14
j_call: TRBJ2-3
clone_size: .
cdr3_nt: TGTGCTAGTGGTTTCGGGTCCCGTCACGATACGCAGTATTTT
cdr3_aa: CASGFGSRHDTQYF

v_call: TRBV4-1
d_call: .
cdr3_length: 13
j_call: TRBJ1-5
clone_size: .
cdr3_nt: TGCGCCAGCAGCCAAGATCCCAAACAGCCCCAGCATTTT
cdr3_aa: CASSQDPKQPQHF

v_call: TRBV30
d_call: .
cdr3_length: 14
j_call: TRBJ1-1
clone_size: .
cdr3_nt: TGTGCCTGGAGCGGACCGACGGGGGGCACTGAAGCTTTCTTT
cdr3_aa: CAWSGPTGGTEAFF

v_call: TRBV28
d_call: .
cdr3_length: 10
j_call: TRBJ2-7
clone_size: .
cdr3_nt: TGTGCCAGCGGCCGGGGCGAGCAGTACTTC
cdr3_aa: CASGRGEQYF

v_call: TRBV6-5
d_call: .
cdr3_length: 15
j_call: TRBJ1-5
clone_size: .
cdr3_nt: TGTGCCAGCAGTTACTCCGGAGCTCTCAATCAGCCCCAGCATTTT
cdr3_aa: CASSYSGALNQPQHF

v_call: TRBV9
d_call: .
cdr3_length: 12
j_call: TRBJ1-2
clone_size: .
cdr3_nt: TGTGCCAGCAGCGAGCCCAACTATGGCTACACCTTC
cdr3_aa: CASSEPNYGYTF

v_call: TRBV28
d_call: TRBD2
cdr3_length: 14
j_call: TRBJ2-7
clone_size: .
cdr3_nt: TGTGCCAGCAGTTCCCCGGGACTAGGGGACGAGCAGTACTTC
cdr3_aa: CASSSPGLGDEQYF

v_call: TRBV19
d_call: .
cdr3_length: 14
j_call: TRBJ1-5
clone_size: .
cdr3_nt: TGTGCCAGTACCACAACGGGGGTTCCTCAGCCCCAGCATTTT
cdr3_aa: CASTTTGVPQPQHF

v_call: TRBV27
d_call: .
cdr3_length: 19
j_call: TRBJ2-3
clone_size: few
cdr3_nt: TGTGCCAGCAGCCACACCCGACAGGCCATTCCCCTTTCTACAGATACGCAGTATTTT
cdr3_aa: CASSHTRQAIPLSTDTQYF

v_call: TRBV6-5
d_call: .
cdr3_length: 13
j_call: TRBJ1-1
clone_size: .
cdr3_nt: TGTGCCAGCAGTTATGGGGAGGGGGCTGAAGCTTTCTTT
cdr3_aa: CASSYGEGAEAFF

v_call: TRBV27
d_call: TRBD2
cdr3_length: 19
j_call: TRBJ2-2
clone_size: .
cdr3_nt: TGTGCCAGCAGTACCTGGACTAGCGGGGGCCGGCGGTACACCGGGGAGCTGTTTTTT
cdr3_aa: CASSTWTSGGRRYTGELFF

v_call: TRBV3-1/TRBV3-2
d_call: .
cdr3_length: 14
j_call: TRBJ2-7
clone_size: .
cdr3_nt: TGTGCCAGCACCGGGACATATTTTTCAGGCGAGCAGTACTTC
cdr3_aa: CASTGTYFSGEQYF

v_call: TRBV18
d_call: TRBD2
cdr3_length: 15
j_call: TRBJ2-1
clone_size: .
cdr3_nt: TGTGCCAGCTCAGTAGGACTAGCGGGAGTAAGTGAGCAGTTCTTC
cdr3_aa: CASSVGLAGVSEQFF

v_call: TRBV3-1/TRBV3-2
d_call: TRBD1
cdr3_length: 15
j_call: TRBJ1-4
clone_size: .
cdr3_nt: TGTGCCAGCAGCCGTACCGGGACAGGGGTAGAAAAACTGTTTTTT
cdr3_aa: CASSRTGTGVEKLFF

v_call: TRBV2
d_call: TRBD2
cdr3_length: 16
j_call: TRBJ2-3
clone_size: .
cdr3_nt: TGTGCCAGCAGTGGTGATCTAGCGGGAGTTGAAGATACGCAGTATTTT
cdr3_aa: CASSGDLAGVEDTQYF

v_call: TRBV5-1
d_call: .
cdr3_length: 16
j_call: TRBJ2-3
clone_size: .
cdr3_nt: TGCGCCAGCAGCTTGGCCGGAGTGGGGCTCACAGATACGCAGTATTTT
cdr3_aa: CASSLAGVGLTDTQYF